The clone carrying this T cell receptor (beta chain) was counted ten times or more. The antigen is undetermined. The data were taken from a study of beta chain features in type 1 diabetes. Findings of the study overall: Patients with Type 1 diabetes showed moderately but significantly shorter TCRB CDR3s in all four CD4+ subsets.

All of the isolated RNA was reverse transcribed, so expressed TCRB transcripts were sequenced. Clones were sequenced by immunoSEQ multiplex PCR, and TCRdb holds only the in-frame ones, with some missing. The sample carries 300,000 to 400,000 clones, around 10% recorded once. CDR3 size: 15 residues. Trimming removed 4 bases at V and 1 base at J, with 8 bases between. The authors took one heparinised blood draw, averaging roughly 120 mL, from each donor. CD4+ cells of the naive, central memory, regulatory and stem cell-like memory types were sorted via CD45RO/CCR7/CD25/CD127/CD95/CD27. Sequencing input: central memory CD4+ T cells from blood. This receptor was taken from a young man with type 1 diabetes. The chain uses TRBV23-1 and TRBJ2-6; D gene unclear. TRBV23-1 is labeled an ORF, and its function is uncertain. CDR3 sequence: CASSPEFSGANVLTF. As DNA, the CDR3 is TGCGCCAGCAGTCCAGAGTTTTCTGGGGCCAACGTCCTGACTTTC.